This T cell receptor (beta chain) was observed in a study of T-cell reconstitution after alpha-beta-depleted transplantation in children (dated by TCRdb to the mid-2010s). Looking at the study overall: The study quantitatively tracked T-cell immune reconstitution after TCRalphabeta/CD19-depleted allogeneic hematopoietic cell transplantation in children using TCR repertoire profiling.

The V and J ends are trimmed by 5 bases and 3 bases, leaving 16 bases between them. Measured from the cysteine to the phenylalanine, the CDR3 is 15 residues long. The CDR3 DNA has 45 bases and is translated from base 1. Based on the germline V gene (reference sequence), the CDR1 and CDR2 sequences are SEHNR and FQNEAQ. Comments on this clonotype: The clone's antigen remains unknown. There are no base qualities to consult, and no much larger clone falls within one base.

The treatment or condition label, read with the paper, signifies: allogeneic hematopoietic cell transplantation with graft depleted of TCRalphabeta T cells and CD19 B cells. The transplant recipients were children given TCRalphabeta/CD19-depleted allogeneic hematopoietic cell grafts. Study-wide findings and limitations: Over the following months the frequencies of hyperexpanded clones went down, and after one year T-cell counts and TCRbeta diversity were mostly credited to newly produced T cells. The apparently early alphabetaT-cell count recovery about two months after transplant was reportedly dependent on only several hundred rapidly expanded clones derived from non-depleted graft cells. The high TCRbeta diversity at day 60 in some patients was ascribed to recipient T cells and intrathymic progenitors that had survived conditioning.

The library was prepared using PCR. The instrument given in TCRdb is Illumina HiSeq 2500. TCR libraries were prepared with molecular barcoding, using unique molecular identifiers to normalize TCRbeta repertoire quantification. In-frame beta chains were kept once TCRdb had trimmed the public reads at Q25 with fastp and called clones with MiXCR. Rows merge per CDR3 protein into single entries with the most common DNA and genes. The sample yields some 840,000 distinct CDR3 sequences; about 15% were counted once. The ten largest make up 5% of the sample. The rearrangement combines TRBV7-9 with TRBJ2-5; TRBD1 is possibly the D segment (6 matching bases). The clonotype comes from a male patient between 10 and 17 years old who had a stem cell transplant for acute lymphoblastic leukemia, so the T cells may come from the graft donor. The starting material was PBMCs, mostly from graft donor cells, obtained 360 days after TCRalphabeta/CD19-depleted stem cell transplant. The CDR3 corresponds to CASSRDWGPKETQYF. The nucleotide sequence is TGTGCCAGCAGCAGAGACTGGGGGCCCAAAGAGACCCAGTACTTC.